One and the same sample provided the 21 T cell receptor beta chains below, sequenced in a study of a mutant IDH1 vaccine in newly diagnosed glioma. Time point denoted: baseline, week 1 (first vaccination visit). Treatment: pre-vaccination baseline after standard-of-care therapy. Method: immunoSEQ multiplex PCR; TCRdb's copy keeps in-frame clones and lacks some. Of about 98,000 clones in the sample, about 87% were seen once. Sequencing used PBMCs, obtained from a glioma patient treated with radiotherapy, temozolomide or both. The receptors shown here come from a woman aged 45-65 years with glioma.

The rearrangement links TRBV11-3 to TRBJ2-5; the D is unclear. CDR3 length: 13 amino acids. Trimming cost V 5 bases and J 1 base, with 8 bases left between them. Germline CDR1 reads SGHNT; CDR2 reads YENEEA. The CDR3 is CASSRAPQETQYF. CDR3 bases: TGTGCCAGCAGCCGGGCGCCCCAAGAGACCCAGTACTTC.

The genes are TRBV9 and TRBJ2-1; the D gene is possibly TRBD2 (6 bases). CDR3 length: 13 residues. Trimming pared 4 bases from V and 15 bases from J, leaving 20 bases between. The germline CDR1 and CDR2 sequences are SGDLS and YYNGEE. CDR3 DNA: TGTGCCAGCAGCCCTTCCGCCGGGACTTTTCGGTTCTTC. Protein: CASSPSAGTFRFF.

This chain links TRBV28 with TRBJ2-7; 7 bases map to TRBD2. The length of the CDR3 is 14 residues. Germline CDR1 reads MDHEN; CDR2 reads SYDVKM. Trimming cost V 3 bases and J 4 bases; bases outside gene matches: 6. In DNA form, the CDR3 reads TGTGCCAGCAGTTTGGGAGGGACTCTTTACGAGCAGTACTTC. This codes for CASSLGGTLYEQYF.

This clone was counted a single time. V and J are TRBV28 and TRBJ2-7; 8 bases are shared with TRBD1. This CDR3 has 14 amino acids. Trimming at V came to 4 bases and at J to 7 bases, leaving 9 bases not matched to a gene. Germline V gene sequence: CDR1 MDHEN, CDR2 SYDVKM. The CDR3 here is CASSSRTGSGEQYF. The CDR3 region has the DNA TGTGCCAGCAGTTCCCGGACAGGGAGTGGAGAGCAGTACTTC.

This chain joins TRBV13 and TRBJ2-1; 8 bases fit TRBD2. CDR1 is PRHDT, CDR2 FYEKMQ, per germline (reference sequence). Losses at the gene ends were 5 bases for V and 5 bases for J; bases not matched to a gene: 11. The CDR3 runs 16 residues. The DNA of the CDR3 is TGTGCCAGCAGCCACGCCGGGGGGGTAGGGAACAATGAGCAGTTCTTC. The encoded protein is CASSHAGGVGNNEQFF.

This clone was seen once. The chain links TRBV25-1 to TRBJ2-1; 9 bases match TRBD2. The CDR3 contains 16 residues. From germline, CDR1 is MGHDK and CDR2 SYGVNS. V lost 5 bases and J lost 5; bases outside the gene matches: 10. The CDR3 DNA follows: TGTGCCAGCAGTTGGGAGGGTAGCGGGGGAAACAATGAGCAGTTCTTC. Protein sequence: CASSWEGSGGNNEQFF.

The rearrangement links TRBV21-1 to TRBJ2-3; the D segment call TRBD2 is taken from the table without a DNA check. TRBV21-1 is given as a pseudogene. The CDR3 has 18 residues. The CDR3 spells CASISLAGGPMSTDTQYF. In nucleotides, the CDR3 is TGTGCCAGCATATCGCTAGCGGGAGGGCCTATGAGCACAGATACGCAGTATTTT.

In regard to this clone: The same CDR3 also results from other DNA sequences found in this sample. The gene calls are TRBV5-1 and TRBJ2-5; D is possibly TRBD1 or TRBD2 (6 bases each). With 5 bases removed from V and 6 bases from J, the gap between germline ends came to 20 bases. CDR3 length: 15 amino acids. Germline assignment: CDR1 SGHRS and CDR2 YFSETQ. In DNA form, the CDR3 reads TGCGCCAGCAGAGACCCCACGGGGGCCGGGCAGACCCAGTACTTC. The encoded protein is CASRDPTGAGQTQYF.

This clone turned up a few times. The V call is TRBV5-4, the J call TRBJ2-2, with a possible D match to TRBD2 (6 bases). Germline V gene sequence: CDR1 SGHNT, CDR2 YYREEE (reference sequence). V lost 0 bases and J 7 bases, leaving 10 bases between the germline ends. The CDR3 spans 14 residues. The DNA for the CDR3 is TGTGCCAGCAGCTTGGAACTAGCTGGCGGGGAGCTGTTTTTT. Residues: CASSLELAGGELFF.

The J gene is TRBJ1-1, the V gene TRBV10-3, with 7 nucleotides matching TRBD1. Germline CDR1 reads ENHRY; CDR2 reads SYGVKD. The ends lost 3 bases at V and 1 base at J; junction bases unmatched: 2. This CDR3 is 14 amino acids long. The CDR3 coding sequence is TGTGCCATCAGTGAAGGGGGCGGGAACACTGAAGCTTTCTTT. Translation: CAISEGGGNTEAFF.

This chain joins TRBV29-1 and TRBJ2-7, with 10 bases identical to TRBD1. V gave up 6 bases and J gave up 4 bases; unmatched junction bases: 6. The length of the CDR3 is 13 residues. Germline V gives CDR1 SQVTM, CDR2 ANQGSEA. Written as DNA, the CDR3 is TGCAGCGTACTCCGGGACAGGGGTTACGAGCAGTACTTC. Translating it yields CSVLRDRGYEQYF.

CDR3 nucleotides: TGTGCCAGCAGCCTGACAGGGGGCGGGGATGGCTACACCTTC. It encodes CASSLTGGGDGYTF. This sequence joins TRBV11-3 and TRBJ1-2; 10 bases are a match to TRBD1. CDR3 length: 14 residues. V shed 5 bases and J 6 bases; nucleotides not matched to a gene: 6. Germline CDR1 SGHNT, CDR2 YENEEA.

The V call is TRBV6-5, the J call TRBJ2-7; D possibly corresponds to TRBD1 (5 bases). The CDR3 extends over 13 amino acids. Germline lookup yields CDR1 MNHEY and CDR2 SVGAGI. V was shortened by 6 bases and J by 2 bases, with 11 bases between the two germline ends. CDR3 sequence: CASSLQGAYEQYF. The CDR3, as DNA: TGTGCCAGCAGCCTTCAGGGCGCCTACGAGCAGTACTTC.

V usage is TRBV28 and J usage is TRBJ1-1, with 7 nucleotides matching TRBD1. The CDR3 runs to 10 residues. Trimming removed 10 bases from V and 11 bases from J; junction bases left unmatched: 7. In germline, CDR1 is MDHEN, CDR2 SYDVKM. The chain's CDR3 is CATNRGGAFF. The CDR3 nucleotides are TGTGCCACAAACAGGGGCGGCGCTTTCTTT.

J is TRBJ2-5 and V is TRBV9; 9 bases match TRBD2. The V segment lost 2 bases and the J segment 1 base; nucleotides outside the gene matches: 9. The CDR3 is 17 amino acids. Germline CDR1 is SGDLS and CDR2 is YYNGEE. CDR3 in DNA: TGTGCCAGCAGCGTGGGGTTAGCGGGAGTGGTCCAAGAGACCCAGTACTTC. Residues: CASSVGLAGVVQETQYF.

This clone has a handful of counts. This sequence joins TRBV7-9 and TRBJ2-5; perhaps TRBD2 as D (8 bases). CDR1 and CDR2 from the germline V gene are SEHNR and FQNEAQ (reference sequence). The CDR3 is 17 amino acids. Trimming pared 4 bases from V and 3 bases from J, leaving 21 bases between. CDR3 in amino acids: CASSSIRGGQPKETQYF. The CDR3 DNA is TGTGCCAGCAGCTCCATTCGGGGGGGACAGCCAAAAGAGACCCAGTACTTC.

V usage is TRBV7-3 and J usage is TRBJ2-3, with 13 bases that match TRBD2. The CDR3 runs 16 residues. Germline loops: CDR1 SGHTA, CDR2 FQGTGA. Unmatched junction bases numbered 9, after V lost 4 bases and J lost 8 bases. The CDR3 coding sequence is TGTGCCAGCAGCTCTCAACTAGCGGGAGGGGCTGGTACGCAGTATTTT. It translates to CASSSQLAGGAGTQYF.

As to this clone: Other nucleotide sequences from this sample produce the same CDR3. The chain joins TRBV20-1 to TRBJ2-4; D might be TRBD1 (5 bases). CDR1 is DFQATT and CDR2 is SNEGSKA in the germline V gene (reference sequence). The length of the CDR3 is 11 residues. Trimming took off 2 bases at V and 6 bases at J, with 5 bases between the two ends. This CDR3 is CSARQGNIQYF. The CDR3 coding sequence is TGCAGTGCTAGACAGGGAAACATTCAGTACTTC.

On this clone: The junction departs from the called germline gene at one end, perhaps through a read error. This chain connects TRBV19 to TRBJ2-1, with 10 bases fitting TRBD1. Germline CDR1 LNHDA, CDR2 SQIVND (reference sequence). The CDR3 sequence is 14 residues long. The CDR3 DNA reads TGTGCCAGGCCCGGGACAGGGGCGTACAATGAGCGGTTCTTC. Residues: CARPGTGAYNERFF.

V gene TRBV6-4 combines with J gene TRBJ2-5; D call uncertain. Germline CDR1 is MRHNA and CDR2 is SNTAGT. CDR3 length equals 10 residues. The V gene lost 6 bases and the J gene lost 13 bases, with 12 bases spanning the gap. CDR3 protein: CASRRRSWYF. The DNA of the CDR3 is TGTGCCAGCAGACGACGGAGTTGGTACTTC.

CDR3: CASSFSLATEQYF. CDR3 in DNA: TGTGCCAGCAGTTTTTCTCTAGCGACTGAGCAGTACTTC. The rearrangement joins TRBV28 to TRBJ2-7, with D perhaps TRBD2 (6 bases). Germline V lookup: CDR1 MDHEN, CDR2 SYDVKM. The CDR3 is 13 amino acids. Trimming took 3 bases from V and 7 from J, leaving 13 bases between them.